These 21 T cell receptor beta chains were sequenced from one sample in a study of monozygotic twins with inflammatory bowel disease. For each CDR3 protein, TCRdb gives one entry from its re-call of the 5' RACE reads, without DNA. The repertoire table contains 300,000 to 400,000 distinct CDR3 sequences. Sequenced material: blood. These TCRs come from a human donor with ulcerative colitis or Crohn's disease, or a healthy co-twin of an affected twin (not recorded which).

The V call is TRBV20-1, the J call TRBJ1-1; TCRdb proposes TRBD1, but this gene call is untestable without DNA. Germline V gives CDR1 DFQATT, CDR2 SNEGSKA (reference sequence). The CDR3 sequence is 14 residues long. The CDR3 is CSAIHRGMNTEAFF.

CDR3 loop: CSVPGGLAGAPYTDTQYF. The rearrangement uses TRBV29-1 and TRBJ2-3; TCRdb designates TRBD2, a call that cannot be tested without DNA. CDR1 and CDR2 (germline): SQVTM, ANQGSEA. This CDR3 is built from 18 residues.

CDR3 residues: CATSDWAGGVSIHEQFF. The genes are TRBV24-1 and TRBJ2-1; TCRdb calls TRBD1, which cannot be checked without DNA. Per germline, CDR1 KGHDR and CDR2 SFDVKD. This CDR3 is 17 amino acids long.

V usage is TRBV7-9 and J usage is TRBJ2-1; without DNA, the TCRdb call of TRBD1 cannot be checked. This CDR3 comprises 12 residues. Germline CDR1 SEHNR, CDR2 FQNEAQ (reference sequence). The CDR3 spells CASSLTGSEQFF.

The rearrangement uses TRBV24-1 and TRBJ2-3. The CDR3 has 12 residues. CDR1 and CDR2 from the germline V gene are KGHDR and SFDVKD. The CDR3 reads CATSDTTDTQYF.

V gene TRBV6-1 combines with J gene TRBJ2-2; there is no DNA to check the TCRdb D call of TRBD2. This CDR3 is 13 amino acids long. CDR1 and CDR2 (germline): MNHNS, SASEGT. CDR3 residues: CASSGLAAGELFF.

The rearrangement uses TRBV12-3 or TRBV12-4 and TRBJ1-5. The CDR3 length is 12 residues. CDR3 sequence: CASSSDYQPQHF.

The rearrangement joins TRBV5-4 to TRBJ2-2; as DNA is missing, the TRBD2 call by TCRdb cannot be tested. Germline CDR1 SGHNT, CDR2 YYREEE (reference sequence). CDR3 size: 15 residues. CDR3 sequence: CASSLKRANTGELFF.

The V gene is TRBV30, the J gene TRBJ1-6; TCRdb calls TRBD1, which cannot be checked without DNA. Germline assignment: CDR1 GTSNPN and CDR2 SVGIG (reference sequence). This CDR3 region has 13 residues. CDR3 loop: CAWSDSGAEPLHF.

The chain carries TRBV6-5 and TRBJ2-7. The CDR3 runs 11 residues. Germline assignment: CDR1 MNHEY and CDR2 SVGAGI. CDR3 residues: CASTRLDEQYF.

The chain couples TRBV5-5 to TRBJ1-1; absent DNA, TCRdb's TRBD1 call cannot be checked. The germline gives CDR1 SGHKS, CDR2 YYEKEE (reference sequence). This CDR3 spans 17 amino acids. The CDR3 region is CASSSLDRGRSGTEAFF.

The chain joins TRBV20-1 to TRBJ2-3; TCRdb selects TRBD2, and the lack of DNA leaves this call unchecked. The germline V gene encodes CDR1 DFQATT and CDR2 SNEGSKA (reference sequence). CDR3 length: 14 residues. CDR3 amino acids: CSASGGLISDTQYF.

The CDR3 sequence is CASRLAGRETQYF. The gene calls are TRBV3-1 and TRBJ2-5; TCRdb proposes TRBD2, but this gene call is untestable without DNA. Germline V gene lookup returns CDR1 LGHDT and CDR2 YNNKEL (reference sequence). This CDR3 has 13 residues.

The V and J genes are TRBV19 and TRBJ1-4. In germline, CDR1 is LNHDA, CDR2 SQIVND (reference sequence). The CDR3 extends over 13 amino acids. CDR3 protein: CASRRRSGEKLFF.

This sequence joins TRBV28 and TRBJ2-5; TCRdb calls TRBD2, which cannot be checked without DNA. The CDR3 runs 14 residues. Germline CDR1 is MDHEN and CDR2 is SYDVKM. The CDR3 protein is CASSLALFPETQYF.

This chain uses TRBV2 with TRBJ2-3; no DNA is available, so the TRBD2 call from TCRdb remains unchecked. The CDR3 has 14 residues. Germline lookup yields CDR1 SNHLY and CDR2 FYNNEI. The CDR3 here is CASKWAGGTDTQYF.

The chain employs TRBV2 and TRBJ2-2; TCRdb's D call, TRBD1, is unchecked because there is no DNA. The CDR3 loop spans 19 amino acids. CDR1 and CDR2 (germline): SNHLY, FYNNEI. CDR3 in amino acids: CASSEALRPGQLFTGELFF.

This sequence joins TRBV4-2 and TRBJ2-1; TCRdb's D call, TRBD1, is unchecked because there is no DNA. CDR1 and CDR2 (germline): LGHNA, YNFKEQ. This CDR3 is built from 15 residues. The CDR3 reads CASSPGGGDYNEQFF.

V usage is TRBV29-1 and J usage is TRBJ2-5; TCRdb's D call, TRBD1, is unchecked because there is no DNA. The CDR3 is 14 residues long. CDR1 and CDR2 (germline): SQVTM, ANQGSEA. The CDR3 protein is CSVERTLYQETQYF.

The rearrangement joins TRBV28 to TRBJ2-7; the D call from TCRdb, TRBD1, cannot be confirmed without DNA. Germline CDR1 reads MDHEN; CDR2 reads SYDVKM. This CDR3 comprises 17 residues. CDR3 region: CASSFGQGEKSSYEQYF.

The CDR3: CASSDPPSRGQGSSGVNVLTF. The chain employs TRBV10-2 and TRBJ2-6; there is no DNA to check the TCRdb D call of TRBD1. Germline CDR1 reads WSHSY; CDR2 reads SAAADI. The CDR3 is 21 amino acids.